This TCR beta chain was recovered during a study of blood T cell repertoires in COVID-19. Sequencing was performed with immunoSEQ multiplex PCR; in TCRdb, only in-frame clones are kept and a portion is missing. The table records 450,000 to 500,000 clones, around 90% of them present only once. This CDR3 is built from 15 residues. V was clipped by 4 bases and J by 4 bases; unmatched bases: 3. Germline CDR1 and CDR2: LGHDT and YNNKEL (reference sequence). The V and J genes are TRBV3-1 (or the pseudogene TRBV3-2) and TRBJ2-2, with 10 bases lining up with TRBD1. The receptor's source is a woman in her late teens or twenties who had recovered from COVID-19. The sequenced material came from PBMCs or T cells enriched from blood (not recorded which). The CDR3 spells CASSLGQGGTGELFF. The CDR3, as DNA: TGTGCCAGCAGCCTAGGACAGGGGGGCACCGGGGAGCTGTTTTTT.